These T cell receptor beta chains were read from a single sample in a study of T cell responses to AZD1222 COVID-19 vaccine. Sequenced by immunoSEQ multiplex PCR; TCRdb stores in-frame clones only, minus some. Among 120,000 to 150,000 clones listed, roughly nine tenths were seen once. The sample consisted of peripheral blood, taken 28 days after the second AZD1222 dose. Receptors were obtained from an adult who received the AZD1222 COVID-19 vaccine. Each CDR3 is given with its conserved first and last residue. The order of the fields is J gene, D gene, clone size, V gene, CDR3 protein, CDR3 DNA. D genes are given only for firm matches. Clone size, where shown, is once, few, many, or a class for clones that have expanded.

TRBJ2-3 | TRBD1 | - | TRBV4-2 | CASSQDGTGGADTQYF | TGTGCCAGCAGCCAAGATGGGACAGGGGGCGCAGATACGCAGTATTTT
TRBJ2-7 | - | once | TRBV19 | CASSVTGLLSAEQYF | TGTGCCAGTAGCGTCACAGGCCTACTCTCCGCCGAGCAGTACTTC
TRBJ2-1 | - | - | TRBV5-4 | CASSPPIQQGLEQFF | TGTGCCAGCAGCCCTCCAATACAACAGGGTCTTGAGCAGTTCTTC
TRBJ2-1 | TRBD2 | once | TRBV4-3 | CASSQAPTTSGRLTYNEQFF | TGCGCCAGCAGCCAAGCCCCGACGACTAGCGGGAGGCTCACCTACAATGAGCAGTTCTTC
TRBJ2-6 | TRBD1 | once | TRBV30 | CAWSVGQGPVGANVLTF | TGTGCCTGGAGTGTAGGACAGGGCCCGGTTGGGGCCAACGTCCTGACTTTC
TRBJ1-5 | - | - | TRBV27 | CASSPGTGNQPQHF | TGTGCCAGCAGCCCAGGGACGGGAAATCAGCCCCAGCATTTT
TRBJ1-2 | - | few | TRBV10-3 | CAISAAAAAHGYTF | TGTGCCATCAGTGCCGCGGCAGCTGCTCATGGCTACACCTTC
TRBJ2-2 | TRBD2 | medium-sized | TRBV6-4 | CASTGEAGDPGELFF | TGTGCCAGCACCGGGGAAGCGGGGGACCCCGGGGAGCTGTTTTTT
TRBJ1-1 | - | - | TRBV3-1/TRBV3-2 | CASSQTLARATFF | TGTGCCAGCAGCCAGACCCTGGCCAGGGCGACTTTCTTT
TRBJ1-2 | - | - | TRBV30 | CAWSTDSYGYTF | TGTGCCTGGAGTACGGACAGCTATGGCTACACCTTC
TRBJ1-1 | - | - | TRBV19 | CASSSRVTEAFF | TGTGCCAGTAGTTCCAGGGTTACTGAAGCTTTCTTT
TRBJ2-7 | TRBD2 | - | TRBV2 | CASISNGRSDEQYF | TGTGCCAGCATTTCGAACGGGAGGTCCGACGAGCAGTACTTC
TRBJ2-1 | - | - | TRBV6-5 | CASSGPYNEQFF | TGTGCCAGCAGCGGGCCGTACAATGAGCAGTTCTTC
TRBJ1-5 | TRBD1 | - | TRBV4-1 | CASSQNDRGRRMFPQHF | TGCGCCAGCAGCCAAAATGACAGGGGGCGTAGGATGTTCCCCCAGCATTTT
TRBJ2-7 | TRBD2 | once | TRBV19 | CASSTPRETSPHEQYF | TGTGCCAGTAGTACCCCCCGCGAGACTAGCCCCCACGAGCAGTACTTC
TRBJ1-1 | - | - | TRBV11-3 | CASSRQTNTEAFF | TGTGCCAGCAGCCGACAGACGAACACTGAAGCTTTCTTT
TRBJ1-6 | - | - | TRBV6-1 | CASSEIGGSSYNSPLHF | TGTGCCAGCAGTGAAATTGGCGGCAGCTCCTATAATTCACCCCTCCACTTT
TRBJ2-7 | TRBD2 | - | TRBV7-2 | CASSLVGRGPSGRAYEQYF | TGTGCCAGCAGCTTAGTTGGTAGGGGCCCTAGCGGGCGTGCCTACGAGCAGTACTTC
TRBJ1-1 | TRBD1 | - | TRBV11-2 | CASSLGPGGGTEAFF | TGTGCCAGCAGCTTAGGGCCAGGGGGCGGCACTGAAGCTTTCTTT
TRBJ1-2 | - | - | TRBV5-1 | CASSLMGEYGYTF | TGCGCCAGCAGCTTGATGGGGGAGTATGGCTACACCTTC
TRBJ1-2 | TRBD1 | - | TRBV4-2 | CASSQSRTGVLGYTF | TGTGCCAGCAGCCAATCCCGTACAGGGGTTTTGGGCTACACCTTC
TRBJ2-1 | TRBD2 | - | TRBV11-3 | CASSLFRDYLGNEQFF | TGTGCCAGCAGCTTATTCCGGGACTATTTGGGCAATGAGCAGTTCTTC
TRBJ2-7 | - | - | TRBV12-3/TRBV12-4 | CASSLDYEQYF | TGTGCCAGCAGCCTAGACTACGAGCAGTACTTC
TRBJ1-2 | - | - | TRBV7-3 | CASSFSPDRPDRFLDGYTF | TGTGCCAGCAGCTTTAGTCCCGACCGACCAGATCGGTTTTTGGATGGCTACACCTTC
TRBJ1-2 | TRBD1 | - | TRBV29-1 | CSVGPGQGSGYTF | TGCAGCGTTGGTCCAGGACAGGGTAGCGGCTACACCTTC
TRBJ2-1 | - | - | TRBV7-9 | CASSLRGTDYNEQFF | TGTGCCAGCAGCTTACGCGGGACGGACTACAATGAGCAGTTCTTC
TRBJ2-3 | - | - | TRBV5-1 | CASRILAAGGADTQYF | TGCGCCAGCAGAATATTAGCGGCAGGAGGAGCAGATACGCAGTATTTT
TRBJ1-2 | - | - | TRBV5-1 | CASSSGADNYGYTF | TGCGCCAGCAGCTCGGGGGCCGATAACTATGGCTACACCTTC
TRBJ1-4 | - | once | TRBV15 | CATSREIVETNEKLFF | TGTGCCACCAGCAGAGAGATTGTTGAGACTAATGAAAAACTGTTTTTT
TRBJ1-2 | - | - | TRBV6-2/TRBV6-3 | CASSYQGTVYGYTF | TGTGCCAGCAGTTACCAGGGAACCGTCTATGGCTACACCTTC
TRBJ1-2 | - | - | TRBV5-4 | CASSLSAGADYGYTF | TGTGCCAGCAGCCTCTCGGCAGGGGCGGACTATGGCTACACCTTC
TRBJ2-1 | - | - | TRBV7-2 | CASSSHDPASEQFF | TGTGCCAGCAGCTCCCATGATCCCGCATCTGAGCAGTTCTTC
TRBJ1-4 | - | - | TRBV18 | CASSPSTGEEKLFF | TGTGCCAGCTCACCCTCCACTGGCGAAGAAAAACTGTTTTTT
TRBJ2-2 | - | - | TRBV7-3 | CASSFRGSHNTGELFF | TGTGCCAGCAGCTTTCGGGGATCCCACAACACCGGGGAGCTGTTTTTT